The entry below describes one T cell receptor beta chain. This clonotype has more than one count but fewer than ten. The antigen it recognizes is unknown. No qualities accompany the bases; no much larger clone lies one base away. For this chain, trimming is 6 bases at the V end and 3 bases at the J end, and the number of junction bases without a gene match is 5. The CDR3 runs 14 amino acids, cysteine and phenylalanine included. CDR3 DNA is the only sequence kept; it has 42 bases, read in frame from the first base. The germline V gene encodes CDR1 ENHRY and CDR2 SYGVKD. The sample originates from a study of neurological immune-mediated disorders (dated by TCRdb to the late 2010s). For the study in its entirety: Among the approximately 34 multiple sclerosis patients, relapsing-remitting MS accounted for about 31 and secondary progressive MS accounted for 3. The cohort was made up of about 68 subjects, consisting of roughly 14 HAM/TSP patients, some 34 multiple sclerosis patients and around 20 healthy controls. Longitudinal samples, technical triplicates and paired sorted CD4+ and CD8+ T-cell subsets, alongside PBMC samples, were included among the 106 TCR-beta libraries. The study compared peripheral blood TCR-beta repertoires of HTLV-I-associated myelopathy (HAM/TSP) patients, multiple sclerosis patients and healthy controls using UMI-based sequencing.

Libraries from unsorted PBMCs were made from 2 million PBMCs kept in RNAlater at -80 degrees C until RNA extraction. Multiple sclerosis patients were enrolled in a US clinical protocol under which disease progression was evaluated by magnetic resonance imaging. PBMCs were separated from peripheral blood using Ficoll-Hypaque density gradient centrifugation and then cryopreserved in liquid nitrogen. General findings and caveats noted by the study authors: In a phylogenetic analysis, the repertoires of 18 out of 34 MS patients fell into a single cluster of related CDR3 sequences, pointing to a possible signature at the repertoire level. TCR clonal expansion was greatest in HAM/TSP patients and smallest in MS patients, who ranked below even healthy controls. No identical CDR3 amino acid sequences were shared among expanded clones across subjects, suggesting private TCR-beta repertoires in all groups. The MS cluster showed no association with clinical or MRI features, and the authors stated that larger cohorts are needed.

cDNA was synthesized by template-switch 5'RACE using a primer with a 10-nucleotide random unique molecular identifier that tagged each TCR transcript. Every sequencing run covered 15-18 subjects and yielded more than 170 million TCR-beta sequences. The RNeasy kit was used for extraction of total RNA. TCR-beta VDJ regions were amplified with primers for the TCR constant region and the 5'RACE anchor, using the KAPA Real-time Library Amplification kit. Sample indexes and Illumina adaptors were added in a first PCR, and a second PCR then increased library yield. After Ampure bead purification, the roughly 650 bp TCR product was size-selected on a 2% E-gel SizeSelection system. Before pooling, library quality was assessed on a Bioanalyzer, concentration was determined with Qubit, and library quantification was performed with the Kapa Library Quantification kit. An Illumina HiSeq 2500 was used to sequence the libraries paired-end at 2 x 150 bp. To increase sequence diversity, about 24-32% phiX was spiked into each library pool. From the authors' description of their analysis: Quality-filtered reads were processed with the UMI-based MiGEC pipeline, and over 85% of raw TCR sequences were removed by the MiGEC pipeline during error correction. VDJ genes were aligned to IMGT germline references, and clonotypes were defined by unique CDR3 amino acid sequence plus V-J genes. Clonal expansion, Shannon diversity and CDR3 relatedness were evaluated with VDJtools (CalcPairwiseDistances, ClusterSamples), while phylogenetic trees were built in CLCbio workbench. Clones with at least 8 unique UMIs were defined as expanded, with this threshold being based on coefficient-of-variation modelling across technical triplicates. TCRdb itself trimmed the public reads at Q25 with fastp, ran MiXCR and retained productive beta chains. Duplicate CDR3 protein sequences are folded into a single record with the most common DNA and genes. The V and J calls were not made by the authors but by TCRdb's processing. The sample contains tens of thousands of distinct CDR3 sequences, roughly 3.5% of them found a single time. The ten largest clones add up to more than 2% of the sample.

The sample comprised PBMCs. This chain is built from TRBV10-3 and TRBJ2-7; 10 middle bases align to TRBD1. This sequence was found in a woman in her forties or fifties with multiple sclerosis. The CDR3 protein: CAISDRGRVYEQYF. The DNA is TGTGCCATCAGCGACAGGGGGCGAGTCTACGAGCAGTACTTC.